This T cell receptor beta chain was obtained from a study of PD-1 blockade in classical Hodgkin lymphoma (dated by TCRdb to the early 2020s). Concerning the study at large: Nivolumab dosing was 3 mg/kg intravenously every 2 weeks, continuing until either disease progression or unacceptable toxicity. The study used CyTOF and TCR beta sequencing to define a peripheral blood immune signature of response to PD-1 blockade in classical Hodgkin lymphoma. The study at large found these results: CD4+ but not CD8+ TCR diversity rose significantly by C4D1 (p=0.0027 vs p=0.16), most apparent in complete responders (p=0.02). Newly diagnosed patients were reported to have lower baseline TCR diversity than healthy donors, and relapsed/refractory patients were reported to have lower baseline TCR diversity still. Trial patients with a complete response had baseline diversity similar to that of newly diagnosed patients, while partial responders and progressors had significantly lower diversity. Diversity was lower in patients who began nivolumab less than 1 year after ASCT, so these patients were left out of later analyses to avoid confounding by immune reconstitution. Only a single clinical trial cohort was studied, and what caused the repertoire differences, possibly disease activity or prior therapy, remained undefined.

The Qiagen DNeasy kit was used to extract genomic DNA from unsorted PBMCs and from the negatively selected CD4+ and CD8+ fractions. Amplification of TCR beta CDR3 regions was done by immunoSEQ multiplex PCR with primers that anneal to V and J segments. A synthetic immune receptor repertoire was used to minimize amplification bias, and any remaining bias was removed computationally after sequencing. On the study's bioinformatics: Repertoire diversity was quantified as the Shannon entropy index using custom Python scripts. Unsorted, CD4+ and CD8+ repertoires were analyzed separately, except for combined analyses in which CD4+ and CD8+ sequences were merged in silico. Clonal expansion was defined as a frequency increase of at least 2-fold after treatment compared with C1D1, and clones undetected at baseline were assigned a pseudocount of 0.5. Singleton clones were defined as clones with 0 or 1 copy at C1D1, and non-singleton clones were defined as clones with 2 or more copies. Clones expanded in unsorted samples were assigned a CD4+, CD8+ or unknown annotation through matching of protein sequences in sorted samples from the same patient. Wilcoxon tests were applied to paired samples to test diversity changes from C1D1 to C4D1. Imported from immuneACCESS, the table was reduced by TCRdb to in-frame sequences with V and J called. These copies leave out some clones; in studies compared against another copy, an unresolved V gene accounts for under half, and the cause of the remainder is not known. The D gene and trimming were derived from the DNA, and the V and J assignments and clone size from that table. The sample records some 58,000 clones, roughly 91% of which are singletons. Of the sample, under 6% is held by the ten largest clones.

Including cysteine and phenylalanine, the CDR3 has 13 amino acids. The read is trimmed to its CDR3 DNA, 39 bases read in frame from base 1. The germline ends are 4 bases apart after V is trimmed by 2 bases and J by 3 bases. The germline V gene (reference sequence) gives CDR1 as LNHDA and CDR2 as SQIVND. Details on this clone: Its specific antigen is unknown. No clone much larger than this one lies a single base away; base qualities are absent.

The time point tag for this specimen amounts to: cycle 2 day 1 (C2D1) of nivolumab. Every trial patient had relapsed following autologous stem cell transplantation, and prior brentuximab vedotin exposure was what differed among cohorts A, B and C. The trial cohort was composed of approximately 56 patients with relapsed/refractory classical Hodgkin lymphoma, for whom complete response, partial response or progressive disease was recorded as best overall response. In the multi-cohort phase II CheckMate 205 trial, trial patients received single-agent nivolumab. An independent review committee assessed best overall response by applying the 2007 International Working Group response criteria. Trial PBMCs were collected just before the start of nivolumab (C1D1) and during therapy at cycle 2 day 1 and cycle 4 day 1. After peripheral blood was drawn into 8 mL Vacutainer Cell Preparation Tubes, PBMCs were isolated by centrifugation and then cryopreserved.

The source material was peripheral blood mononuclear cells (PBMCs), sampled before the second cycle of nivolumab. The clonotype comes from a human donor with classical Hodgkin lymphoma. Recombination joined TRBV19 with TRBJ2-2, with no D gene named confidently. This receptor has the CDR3 CASSIQYTGELFF. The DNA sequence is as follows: TGTGCCAGTAGTATACAGTACACCGGGGAGCTGTTTTTT.